This entry lists 30 T cell receptor beta chains sequenced from one sample in a study of cytomegalovirus exposure and HLA in healthy donors. Primers: 60 Vbeta forward and 13 Jbeta reverse. TCRdb keeps only in-frame clones here, not all; method: immunoSEQ multiplex PCR. Of around 100,000 clones listed, approximately 76% are singletons. Source material: PBMCs. The receptors stem from an older woman in good health and CMV-seropositive.

The chain recombines TRBV2 with TRBJ2-6; TRBD1 aligns across 7 bases. V trimming: 6 bases; J trimming: 0 bases; junction bases outside the gene matches: 5. This CDR3 has 16 residues. CDR1 is SNHLY and CDR2 is FYNNEI in the germline V gene. The CDR3 DNA follows: TGTGCCAGCAGATCAGGGGGTTACTCTGGGGCCAACGTCCTGACTTTC. Translating it yields CASRSGGYSGANVLTF.

The gene calls are TRBV29-1 and TRBJ1-4, with 8 bases lining up with TRBD1. CDR1 and CDR2 (germline): SQVTM, ANQGSEA. Trimming took 5 bases from V and 6 from J; bases not matched to a gene: 8. This CDR3 region has 14 residues. The CDR3 coding sequence is TGCAGCGTTTCCTCAGGGGGCGCCTATGAAAAACTGTTTTTT. It is translated as CSVSSGGAYEKLFF.

V and J are TRBV7-9 and TRBJ1-2; D gene unclear. Trimming shortened V by 1 base and J by 7 bases, and 13 bases separated the two germline ends. The CDR3 loop spans 14 amino acids. Germline values: CDR1 SEHNR, CDR2 FQNEAQ (reference sequence). CDR3 coding DNA: TGTGCCAGCAGCTTAGATCGGGGTTTCGGTGGCTACACCTTC. It yields the protein CASSLDRGFGGYTF.

V usage is TRBV5-1 and J usage is TRBJ2-7; 9 positions match TRBD2. V lost 4 bases to trimming and J lost 4 bases; unmatched junction nucleotides: 6. From germline, CDR1 is SGHRS and CDR2 YFSETQ. This CDR3 spans 14 amino acids. The CDR3 loop reads CASSHSGSRYEQYF. The CDR3, as DNA: TGCGCCAGCAGCCATAGCGGGAGTAGGTACGAGCAGTACTTC.

The J gene is TRBJ2-1, the V gene TRBV10-3; 8 bases fit TRBD1. CDR3 length equals 17 residues. The germline V gene has CDR1 ENHRY and CDR2 SYGVKD. After removal of 8 bases from V and 2 bases from J, the junction contained 14 bases not matched to a gene. The CDR3 nucleotides are TGTGCCATCGGCCGCCCAACGACAGGGGAGGCCTACAATGAGCAGTTCTTC. This sequence encodes CAIGRPTTGEAYNEQFF.

V is TRBV5-1 and J is TRBJ1-5; 9 bases match TRBD1. Germline CDR1 and CDR2: SGHRS and YFSETQ. V dropped 2 bases and J dropped 1; count of bases not matched to a gene: 7. This CDR3 is 17 amino acids long. The CDR3 region is CASSLGTGQSSNQPQHF. CDR3 in DNA: TGCGCCAGCAGCTTAGGGACAGGGCAATCAAGCAATCAGCCCCAGCATTTT.

J is TRBJ1-5 and V is TRBV5-4; no definite D call. The V gene's germline CDR1 is SGHNT and CDR2 YYREEE (reference sequence). Trimming pared 0 bases from V and 4 bases from J, leaving 11 bases between. The CDR3 is 15 amino acids. CDR3 protein: CASSLDGNFNQPQHF. For the CDR3, the DNA is TGTGCCAGCAGCTTGGACGGGAATTTTAATCAGCCCCAGCATTTT.

In the case of this clone: The sample carries other DNA sequences with the same CDR3. The chain joins TRBV27 to TRBJ1-5, with no clear D. Per the germline V gene, CDR1 is MNHEY and CDR2 is SMNVEV (reference sequence). The CDR3 has 15 amino acids. Trimming cost V 0 bases and J 2 bases, with 8 bases left between them. This CDR3 is CASSLSTGGNQPQHF. CDR3 DNA: TGTGCCAGCAGTTTATCGACCGGGGGCAATCAGCCCCAGCATTTT.

This clone was detected a few times. V usage is TRBV6-5 and J usage is TRBJ1-1, with 7 bases identical to TRBD1. Germline V gives CDR1 MNHEY, CDR2 SVGAGI. The CDR3 has 13 residues. Trimming cost V 7 bases and J 2 bases; bases outside gene matches: 4. The CDR3 nucleotides read TGTGCCAGCAAGGGACAGACTAACACTGAAGCTTTCTTT. Translated: CASKGQTNTEAFF.

The chain carries TRBV5-1 and TRBJ2-7; D remains unclear. The germline CDR1 and CDR2 sequences are SGHRS and YFSETQ. The CDR3 loop spans 13 amino acids. The V and J ends lost 5 bases and 2 bases respectively, with 11 bases between them. The CDR3 reads CASRGRRPYEQYF. In DNA, the CDR3 is TGCGCCAGCAGGGGCAGGCGCCCCTACGAGCAGTACTTC. Looking up the rest from reference TRBV5-1 and TRBJ2-7 gives the full variable domain: KAGVTQTPRYLIKTRGQQVTLSCSPISGHRSVSWYQQTPGQGLQFLFEYFSETQRNKGNFPGRFSGRQFSNSRSEMNVSTLELGDSALYLCASRGRRPYEQYFGPGTRLTVT.

The chain is built from TRBV7-8 and TRBJ2-1, with D hard to call. Germline-derived CDR1 and CDR2 are SGHVS and FQNEAQ. Between the trimmed V and J ends, which lost 1 base and 8 bases, there was a span of 9 bases. The CDR3 covers 13 residues. CDR3 DNA: TGTGCCAGCAGCTTAGATCTGGCGGATGAGCAGTTCTTC. Protein sequence: CASSLDLADEQFF.

This sequence joins TRBV23-1 and TRBJ2-7; 9 bases agree with TRBD1. TRBV23-1 is assigned to the ORF class and has an uncertain function. CDR3 length: 16 amino acids. V was clipped by 2 bases and J by 3 bases; unmatched bases: 8. DNA for the CDR3: TGCGCCAGCAGTCAAGAGGGACAGGGAAGAAGCTACGAGCAGTACTTC. It translates to CASSQEGQGRSYEQYF.

The chain is built from TRBV9 and TRBJ1-2; 8 nucleotides align to TRBD1. The germline V gene has CDR1 SGDLS and CDR2 YYNGEE. This CDR3 region has 15 residues. V shed 3 bases, J shed 0 bases, and the junction held 4 bases outside the gene matches. Here the CDR3 reads CASSGRDRTNYGYTF. The CDR3 coding sequence is TGTGCCAGCAGCGGAAGGGACAGGACTAACTATGGCTACACCTTC.

The chain carries TRBV4-1 and TRBJ2-1; TRBD2 aligns across 7 bases. Germline CDR1 MGHRA, CDR2 YSYEKL. The CDR3 has 14 amino acids. The J segment lost 9 bases and the V segment lost 0 bases, leaving 5 bases of the junction unmatched. This chain's CDR3 is CASSQESGVGEQFF. Here the CDR3 DNA reads TGCGCCAGCAGCCAAGAAAGCGGGGTCGGTGAGCAGTTCTTC.

This chain joins TRBV7-9 and TRBJ2-3, with TRBD1 matching 10 bases. The CDR3 has 16 residues. Looked up from germline, CDR1 is SEHNR and CDR2 is FQNEAQ (reference sequence). Trimming cost V 4 bases and J 3 bases; bases outside gene matches: 7. The CDR3 DNA is TGTGCCAGCAGCTCCCGACAGGGGGCCCCGACAGATACGCAGTATTTT. Amino acids: CASSSRQGAPTDTQYF.

CDR3 amino acids: CASSQTGHRNTEAFF. CDR3 DNA sequence: TGCGCCAGCAGCCAAACGGGACACCGGAACACTGAAGCTTTCTTT. The J gene is TRBJ1-1, the V gene TRBV4-1, with D possibly matching TRBD1 (6 bases). This CDR3 contains 15 residues. Germline V gene sequence: CDR1 MGHRA, CDR2 YSYEKL. The V and J ends lost 2 bases and 1 base respectively, with 11 bases between them.

This chain links TRBV10-3 with TRBJ1-6, with D possibly TRBD1 on 5 matching bases. The CDR3 length is 14 residues. The germline gives CDR1 ENHRY, CDR2 SYGVKD. The CDR3 is CAIRDSAYNSPLHF. The CDR3 DNA sequence: TGTGCTATCCGGGACTCGGCTTATAATTCACCCCTCCACTTT.

As to this clone: Compared with germline, one end of the junction differs, possibly owing to a read error. This chain uses TRBV10-2 with TRBJ1-1; the D is unclear. The CDR3 covers 15 residues. Germline loops: CDR1 WSHSY, CDR2 SAAADI. CDR3 coding DNA: TGCGCCAGCAGCGAGTGGGATTTGCGGGACACTGAAGCTTTCTTT. Residues: CASSEWDLRDTEAFF.

The J gene is TRBJ1-5, the V gene TRBV19, with 9 bases identical to TRBD1. Germline V gene data show CDR1 as LNHDA and CDR2 as SQIVND (reference sequence). Trimming at V came to 6 bases and at J to 7 bases, leaving 10 bases not matched to a gene. This CDR3 has 15 residues. This CDR3 is CASSDTGGGRQPQHF. The CDR3 nucleotides are TGTGCCAGTAGCGACACAGGGGGCGGTAGGCAGCCCCAGCATTTT.

This clone was seen a few times. This sequence joins TRBV5-6 and TRBJ2-7; D gene unclear. Germline CDR1 is SGHDT and CDR2 is YYEEEE. Trimming removed 0 bases from V and 4 bases from J, with 8 bases in between. The CDR3 consists of 13 residues. The CDR3 DNA reads TGTGCCAGCAGCTTGGACCGAGTATACGAGCAGTACTTC. Translation gives CASSLDRVYEQYF. Looking up the rest from reference TRBV5-6 and TRBJ2-7 gives the full variable domain: DAGVTQSPTHLIKTRGQQVTLRCSPKSGHDTVSWYQQALGQGPQFIFQYYEEEERQRGNFPDRFSGHQFPNYSSELNVNALLLGDSALYLCASSLDRVYEQYFGPGTRLTVT.

The chain couples TRBV6-4 to TRBJ2-3; perhaps TRBD2 as D (6 bases). This CDR3 contains 16 residues. CDR1 MRHNA and CDR2 SNTAGT come from the germline V gene. The ends were cut back, 3 bases at V and 0 bases at J, with 13 bases in the middle. The DNA of the CDR3 is TGTGCCAGCAGTGAAGTGGCGGGGTCTAGCACAGATACGCAGTATTTT. It encodes CASSEVAGSSTDTQYF.

The chain combines TRBV5-4 with TRBJ2-7; no definite D call. Trimming removed 4 bases at V and 4 bases at J, with 9 bases between. Per germline, CDR1 SGHNT and CDR2 YYREEE (reference sequence). There are 12 residues in the CDR3. CDR3 protein: CASSRGGYEQYF. For the CDR3, the DNA is TGTGCCAGCAGCCGAGGTGGTTACGAGCAGTACTTC.

This clone occurred once. V and J are TRBV25-1 and TRBJ1-6, with D maybe TRBD1 (6 bases). Germline V gives CDR1 MGHDK, CDR2 SYGVNS. V lost 4 bases and J lost 10, with 20 bases in between. The CDR3 runs 16 residues. The CDR3 region is CASSAVLRGARSPLHF. In DNA, the CDR3 is TGTGCCAGCAGTGCTGTGCTACGGGGGGCTCGATCACCCCTCCACTTT. The entire variable domain, with the rest obtained from reference TRBV25-1 and TRBJ1-6, is as follows: EADIYQTPRYLVIGTGKKITLECSQTMGHDKMYWYQQDPGMELHLIHYSYGVNSTEKGDLSSESTVSRIRTEHFPLTLESARPSHTSQYLCASSAVLRGARSPLHFGNGTRLTVT.

This chain connects TRBV4-2 to TRBJ1-1; D ambiguous. V was shortened by 4 bases and J by 1 base, with 10 bases between the two germline ends. This CDR3 contains 14 residues. Germline V CDR1 and CDR2: LGHNA, YNFKEQ. This CDR3 reads CASSLDTRNTEAFF. CDR3 sequence (DNA): TGTGCCAGCAGCCTAGACACACGGAACACTGAAGCTTTCTTT.

V and J are TRBV18 and TRBJ1-2; the D gene is possibly TRBD1 (6 bases). The CDR3 extends over 15 amino acids. Between the trimmed V and J ends, which lost 3 bases and 7 bases, there was a span of 18 bases. CDR1 KGHSH and CDR2 LQKENI come from the germline V gene. The CDR3 reads CASSPRDTTPGGYTF. In DNA form, the CDR3 reads TGTGCCAGCTCACCTAGGGACACAACCCCTGGTGGCTACACCTTC.

V and J are TRBV5-1 and TRBJ1-4; D not certain. Trimming removed 0 bases from V and 4 bases from J, with 7 bases in between. CDR3 length: 14 residues. Germline values: CDR1 SGHRS, CDR2 YFSETQ. The CDR3 here is CASSLGQINEKLFF. CDR3 coding DNA: TGCGCCAGCAGCTTGGGGCAAATTAATGAAAAACTGTTTTTT. The entire variable domain, with the rest obtained from reference TRBV5-1 and TRBJ1-4, is as follows: KAGVTQTPRYLIKTRGQQVTLSCSPISGHRSVSWYQQTPGQGLQFLFEYFSETQRNKGNFPGRFSGRQFSNSRSEMNVSTLELGDSALYLCASSLGQINEKLFFGSGTQLSVL.

The V and J genes are TRBV2 and TRBJ1-1; D perhaps matches TRBD1 (6 bases). Trimming took off 4 bases at V and 6 bases at J, with 15 bases between the two ends. Looked up from germline, CDR1 is SNHLY and CDR2 is FYNNEI. CDR3 length equals 14 residues. For the CDR3, the DNA is TGTGCCAGCAGTGTGAATCCGCAGGGGCCTGAAGCTTTCTTT. Translation: CASSVNPQGPEAFF.

The J gene is TRBJ2-1, the V gene TRBV5-4, with a weak D call TRBD2 (6 bases). The CDR3 is 15 residues long. Trimming stripped 0 bases from V and 4 bases from J, with 11 bases between. Germline loops: CDR1 SGHNT, CDR2 YYREEE (reference sequence). The CDR3 DNA reads as TGTGCCAGCAGCTTGGCCCGGGGGACTTACAATGAGCAGTTCTTC. The encoded protein is CASSLARGTYNEQFF.

The rearrangement joins TRBV7-9 to TRBJ2-2; 10 bases are a match to TRBD2. The ends lost 4 bases at V and 2 bases at J; junction bases unmatched: 4. The CDR3 sequence is 16 residues long. Germline-derived CDR1 and CDR2 are SEHNR and FQNEAQ (reference sequence). The CDR3 bases are TGTGCCAGCAGCTCCTGGACTAGCGGTAACACCGGGGAGCTGTTTTTT. This translates into CASSSWTSGNTGELFF.

V gene TRBV7-9 combines with J gene TRBJ2-3; maybe TRBD2 (6 bases). The V gene's germline CDR1 is SEHNR and CDR2 FQNEAQ (reference sequence). V lost 5 bases and J lost 0, with 12 bases in between. This CDR3 has 15 amino acids. CDR3 in amino acids: CASSPRRASTDTQYF. The CDR3 DNA follows: TGTGCCAGCAGCCCCCGGAGGGCGAGCACAGATACGCAGTATTTT.